A single sample gave rise to the 11 T cell receptor beta chains below, sequenced in a study of preoperative IRX-2 immunotherapy in early breast cancer. Treatment in this sample: preoperative locoregional IRX-2 cytokine immunotherapy. The protocol was immunoSEQ multiplex PCR, while the TCRdb copy is restricted to in-frame clones and leaves out a portion. Of about 33,000 clones in the sample, around 92% were seen once. The sequences come from tumor tissue, collected after IRX-2 immunotherapy. These receptors all stem from a human donor with breast cancer.

CDR3 loop: CASSIRPNGELFF. CDR3 DNA: TGTGCCAGCAGCATCAGACCTAACGGGGAGCTGTTTTTT. This chain connects TRBV7-1 to TRBJ2-2; D is unresolved. TRBV7-1 is flagged as an ORF with uncertain function. Trimming left V 5 bases short and J 7 bases short, with 11 bases between. The CDR3 spans 13 residues.

The chain combines TRBV6-8 with TRBJ1-1; 7 bases map to TRBD1. Germline V gene lookup returns CDR1 MNHGY and CDR2 SAAAGT. The trim removed 3 bases at V and 3 bases at J, leaving 10 bases unmatched. This CDR3 spans 16 amino acids. CDR3 sequence: CASSYSGQPADTEAFF. CDR3 sequence (DNA): TGTGCCAGCAGTTATTCGGGACAGCCGGCGGACACTGAAGCTTTCTTT.

The chain employs TRBV7-6 and TRBJ2-1, with TRBD2 matching over 11 bases. The CDR3 spans 15 residues. The V gene end was trimmed by 5 bases and the J gene end by 6 bases; junction bases not matched to a gene: 6. From germline, CDR1 is SGHVS and CDR2 FNYEAQ. The CDR3 spells CASSITSGGRNEQFF. CDR3 nucleotide sequence: TGTGCCAGCAGCATCACTAGCGGGGGACGCAATGAGCAGTTCTTC.

Worth noting for this clone: One end of the junction varies from germline; a read error may be responsible. The rearrangement joins TRBV6-8 to TRBJ1-5; TRBD1 is a possible D gene (6 bases). This CDR3 is built from 15 residues. Germline lookup yields CDR1 MNHGY and CDR2 SAAAGT. The CDR3 reads CAISGGAGGIQPQHF. As DNA, the CDR3 is TGTGCCATCAGTGGCGGGGCTGGGGGCATCCAGCCCCAGCATTTT.

The J gene is TRBJ2-1, the V gene TRBV19; D not resolved. V was cut by 3 bases and J by 1 base, with 10 bases left in between. The CDR3 totals 15 residues. Germline CDR1 LNHDA, CDR2 SQIVND (reference sequence). The CDR3 bases are TGTGCCAGTAGTATCGGCACACCGTCCTACAATGAGCAGTTCTTC. Its protein is CASSIGTPSYNEQFF. The complete variable domain, with remaining parts taken from reference TRBV19 and TRBJ2-1, reads DGGITQSPKYLFRKEGQNVTLSCEQNLNHDAMYWYRQDPGQGLRLIYYSQIVNDFQKGDIAEGYSVSREKKESFPLTVTSAQKNPTAFYLCASSIGTPSYNEQFFGPGTRLTVL.

The chain has TRBV7-1 and TRBJ2-3; 7 bases agree with TRBD2. TRBV7-1 is treated as an ORF (open reading frame) with a function not yet certain. The CDR3 covers 14 residues. V lost 4 bases, J lost 1 base, and 2 bases stayed unmatched. CDR3 coding DNA: TGTGCCAGCAGCTTCGCGGGGGGCACAGATACGCAGTATTTT. It codes for CASSFAGGTDTQYF.

This clone was seen once. This chain connects TRBV30 to TRBJ2-7, with a weak D call TRBD1 (6 bases). This CDR3 is built from 13 residues. Germline CDR1 is GTSNPN and CDR2 is SVGIG (reference sequence). V was cut by 1 base and J by 1 base, with 8 bases left in between. The CDR3 DNA sequence: TGTGCCTGGAGTGCCGGACAGTCCTACGAGCAGTACGTC. Translated: CAWSAGQSYEQYV.

The genes are TRBV6-8 and TRBJ1-2; unclear D gene. The V gene lost 10 bases and the J gene lost 8 bases, with 17 bases spanning the gap. Germline lookup yields CDR1 MNHGY and CDR2 SAAAGT. The CDR3 is made up of 12 amino acids. CDR3 DNA: TGTGCCACCCACTTGGCTTTACTAGGCTACACCTTC. This sequence encodes CATHLALLGYTF.

The V call is TRBV30, the J call TRBJ2-1; 7 bases align to TRBD2. The V segment lost 2 bases and the J segment 10 bases; nucleotides outside the gene matches: 11. From germline, CDR1 is GTSNPN and CDR2 SVGIG (reference sequence). The CDR3 runs 14 residues. CDR3 loop: CAWSSHAGVREQFF. CDR3 coding DNA: TGTGCCTGGAGTTCTCACGCGGGAGTCCGGGAGCAGTTCTTC.

The genes are TRBV15 and TRBJ2-3; 12 bases are shared with TRBD2. CDR1 is LNHNV, CDR2 YYDKDF, per germline (reference sequence). CDR3 length: 15 residues. Germline trimming cut 3 bases from V and 5 bases from J; bases unmatched to any gene: 3. The CDR3 DNA is TGTGCCACCAGCAGGGAGGGACTAGCGGGAGATACGCAGTATTTT. Amino acid sequence: CATSREGLAGDTQYF.

This clone occurred once. This chain joins TRBV14 and TRBJ2-2; possibly TRBD1 or TRBD2 for D (6 bases each). The CDR3 has 15 amino acids. CDR1 and CDR2 from the germline V gene are SGHDN and FVKESK. Between the trimmed V and J ends, which lost 1 base and 6 bases, there was a span of 12 bases. The CDR3 reads CASSQVDRGPGELFF. The CDR3 DNA sequence: TGTGCCAGCAGCCAAGTTGACCGGGGGCCCGGGGAGCTGTTTTTT.